This paragraph reports one T cell receptor (beta chain). The antigen is undetermined. Recipients boosted at about 4 weeks or about 12 weeks are pooled. TCRdb's copy holds only in-frame clones and misses some; the assay was immunoSEQ multiplex PCR. Of about 150,000 clones in the sample, roughly 90% were seen once. Germline CDR1 and CDR2: KGHSH and LQKENI. Trimming pared 6 bases from V and 5 bases from J, leaving 19 bases between. CDR3 length equals 15 residues. The data stem from a study of T cell responses to AZD1222 COVID-19 vaccine. Overall study results and limits: The reported proportion of spike-specific TCRs targeting unmutated variant regions was nearly half. CD4 TCRs linked to vaccination spanned spike, dominating at 160-218 and 743-854. No repertoire was sampled before or during the peak T cell response, only after it.

V gene TRBV18 combines with J gene TRBJ2-5; either TRBD1 or TRBD2 may supply D (5 bases each). The TCR comes from an adult who received the AZD1222 COVID-19 vaccine. Sequenced here: peripheral blood, sampled 28 days after the second AZD1222 dose. The CDR3: CASSPGEGSWETQYF. The CDR3 DNA reads as TGTGCCAGCTCCCCAGGCGAGGGGTCGTGGGAGACCCAGTACTTC.